These 7 T cell receptor beta chains were sequenced from one sample in a study of human T cells and chemical hapten exposure. Time point described: patch test 2, 6 weeks after DPC sensitization. Treatment indicated: therapeutic diphenylcyclopropenone sensitization with weekly scalp DPC. TCRdb processed the RACE reads anew with MiXCR; each CDR3 protein has one entry. The data hold about 140,000 distinct CDR3 sequences, with about an eighth observed a single time. The material was whole blood, obtained in connection with sensitization to the hapten diphenylcyclopropenone (DPC). Every receptor here comes from a woman in her 50s with alopecia areata. Some clones in this sample may be carry-over from other donors' samples.

This clonotype was recorded many times. The V call is TRBV5-1, the J call TRBJ2-2; 7 bases are a match to TRBD2. Germline CDR1 is SGHRS and CDR2 is YFSETQ. J lost 1 base, V lost 0 bases, and 9 bases had no gene match. CDR3 size: 18 residues. In DNA form, the CDR3 reads TGCGCCAGCAGCTTGGACAGTCTAGCGGCCGTGAACACCGGGGAGCTGTTTTTT. Translation gives CASSLDSLAAVNTGELFF.

The V gene is TRBV7-9, the J gene TRBJ1-1; unclear D gene. Germline CDR1 SEHNR, CDR2 FQNEAQ (reference sequence). The CDR3 has 14 amino acids. Trimming took off 2 bases at V and 2 bases at J, with 9 bases between the two ends. CDR3 DNA: TGTGCCAGCAGCTTAACAGCTTTAAACACTGAAGCTTTCTTT. As protein: CASSLTALNTEAFF.

The V and J genes are TRBV11-2 and TRBJ2-2, with 8 bases that match TRBD1. The CDR3 is 16 residues long. Trimming cost V 7 bases and J 2 bases; bases outside gene matches: 9. From germline, CDR1 is SGHAT and CDR2 FQNNGV. The CDR3 DNA reads TGTGCCAGCACCCCAGGGGGCAGGGCTAACACCGGGGAGCTGTTTTTT. Protein sequence: CASTPGGRANTGELFF.

The chain uses TRBV10-3 and TRBJ2-2; no definite D call. Germline V CDR1 and CDR2: ENHRY, SYGVKD. The CDR3 is 13 amino acids. The ends were cut back, 3 bases at V and 0 bases at J, with 2 bases in the middle. CDR3 nucleotides: TGTGCCATCAGTGACACGAACACCGGGGAGCTGTTTTTT. Its translation is CAISDTNTGELFF.

The table lists this clonotype with a few counts. CDR3 amino acids: CASSSLGSSDTQYF. In DNA form, the CDR3 reads TGCGCCAGCAGCTCCCTGGGCTCTTCAGATACGCAGTATTTT. This sequence joins TRBV5-1 and TRBJ2-3; D is undetermined. Trimming pared 3 bases from V and 4 bases from J, leaving 12 bases between. This CDR3 is built from 14 residues. Germline V gives CDR1 SGHRS, CDR2 YFSETQ.

The CDR3 nucleotides read TGCAGCGTCGCCAGCGGGACAGGGGGCACCGGGGAGCTGTTTTTT. It codes for CSVASGTGGTGELFF. The genes are TRBV29-1 and TRBJ2-2, with 11 positions matching TRBD1. CDR1 and CDR2 from the germline V gene are SQVTM and ANQGSEA. CDR3 size: 15 residues. Trimming removed 6 bases from V and 4 bases from J; junction bases left unmatched: 7.

The V call is TRBV19, the J call TRBJ2-7; 12 bases match TRBD2. Unmatched junction bases numbered 6, after V lost 5 bases and J lost 1 base. This CDR3 contains 16 residues. Germline V gene data show CDR1 as LNHDA and CDR2 as SQIVND (reference sequence). CDR3 loop: CASSPLAGGRSYEQYF. CDR3 nucleotide sequence: TGTGCCAGTAGTCCTCTAGCGGGAGGGAGATCCTACGAGCAGTACTTC.